The 8 T cell receptor beta chains in this list originate from one sample, sequenced in a study of CD8+ T cells in alopecia areata. TCR sequencing used cDNA made by reverse transcription of extracted RNA. The table came from immunoSEQ multiplex PCR; TCRdb's copy has only in-frame clones and leaves some out. Among around 300,000 clones listed, 60% were seen once. Treatment noted: oral pan-JAK inhibitor, 5-10 mg twice daily. Sequenced material: CD4+ T cells sorted from blood, taken at week 52, from a patient treated with tofacitinib. The source of these receptors is a human donor with alopecia areata.

The chain uses TRBV29-1 and TRBJ1-3; possible D gene TRBD1, 6 bases. The CDR3 is made up of 14 amino acids. The V end was cut by 7 bases, the J end by 4 bases, with 17 bases between. Germline CDR1 reads SQVTM; CDR2 reads ANQGSEA. CDR3 nucleotide sequence: TGCAGCGGGGCGGGACATCTATCCGGAAACACCATATATTTT. It codes for CSGAGHLSGNTIYF.

There are a few counts of this clone. The chain carries TRBV25-1 and TRBJ1-6; no definite D call. In germline, CDR1 is MGHDK, CDR2 SYGVNS. Between the trimmed V and J ends, which lost 3 bases and 6 bases, there was a span of 0 bases. CDR3 length: 11 residues. CDR3 nucleotide sequence: TGTGCCAGCAGTGATAATTCACCCCTCCACTTT. It yields the protein CASSDNSPLHF.

The chain employs TRBV25-1 and TRBJ1-6; unclear D gene. The CDR3 totals 15 residues. CDR1 is MGHDK, CDR2 SYGVNS, per germline. Trimming removed 5 bases at V and 5 bases at J, with 13 bases between. The CDR3 sequence is CASSPLWGDNSPLHF. Here the CDR3 DNA reads TGTGCCAGCAGTCCCCTGTGGGGTGATAATTCACCCCTCCACTTT.

The rearrangement joins TRBV6-1 to TRBJ2-1; D is tentatively TRBD1 or TRBD2 (6 bases each). V lost 0 bases and J lost 5, with 8 bases in between. CDR3 length: 14 residues. Germline V gene lookup returns CDR1 MNHNS and CDR2 SASEGT. The CDR3 reads CASSEAGGNNEQFF. The CDR3 DNA sequence: TGTGCCAGCAGTGAAGCAGGGGGGAACAATGAGCAGTTCTTC.

This chain joins TRBV30 and TRBJ1-2, with D possibly TRBD1 on 5 matching bases. This CDR3 is 11 amino acids long. Per the germline V gene, CDR1 is GTSNPN and CDR2 is SVGIG (reference sequence). V shed 0 bases and J shed 10 bases, with 9 bases lying between them. The CDR3 sequence is CAWSVGRAYTF. The CDR3 bases are TGTGCCTGGAGTGTTGGCAGGGCCTACACCTTC.

The chain has TRBV9 and TRBJ1-2; D not resolved. CDR3 length: 12 amino acids. Germline V gene sequence: CDR1 SGDLS, CDR2 YYNGEE. V lost 4 bases and J lost 4, with 8 bases in between. The CDR3 loop is CASSPEGYGYTF. As DNA, the CDR3 is TGTGCCAGCAGCCCCGAGGGCTATGGCTACACCTTC.

This clone has a handful of counts. This chain connects TRBV19 to TRBJ1-1; D remains unclear. Germline CDR1 reads LNHDA; CDR2 reads SQIVND (reference sequence). The CDR3 length is 13 residues. Trimming took off 7 bases at V and 1 base at J, with 10 bases between the two ends. The CDR3 nucleotides read TGTGCCAGTACCCGCATTTGGAACACTGAAGCTTTCTTT. Translation: CASTRIWNTEAFF.

V usage is TRBV5-1 and J usage is TRBJ2-5; the D gene is possibly TRBD1 (5 bases). The CDR3 extends over 13 amino acids. V dropped 2 bases and J dropped 4 bases, with 9 bases sitting between them. Germline V gene sequence: CDR1 SGHRS, CDR2 YFSETQ. CDR3 sequence: CASSFEGAETQYF. The CDR3 nucleotides are TGCGCCAGCAGCTTTGAAGGGGCAGAGACCCAGTACTTC.